These 2 T cell receptor beta chains were all obtained from the same sample, sequenced in a study of a mutant IDH1 vaccine in newly diagnosed glioma. Time point reported: baseline, week 1 (first vaccination visit). Treatment of the sample: pre-vaccination baseline after standard-of-care therapy. Profiling relied on immunoSEQ multiplex PCR, and the TCRdb table lists in-frame clones only, not all of them. Altogether more than 20,000 clones are present, roughly nine tenths being singletons, with the ten largest covering roughly 9.2%. The input for sequencing was PBMCs, taken from a glioma patient treated with radiotherapy, temozolomide or both. The receptors stem from a man aged 25 to 45 with glioma.

The chain carries TRBV5-4 and TRBJ2-7; 11 bases match TRBD2. CDR1 and CDR2 from the germline V gene are SGHNT and YYREEE (reference sequence). V trimming: 4 bases; J trimming: 0 bases; junction bases outside the gene matches: 9. This CDR3 region has 17 residues. The chain's CDR3 is CASSLEASGRPSYEQYF. The CDR3 DNA is TGTGCCAGCAGCCTGGAGGCTAGCGGGAGGCCCTCCTACGAGCAGTACTTC.

The chain links TRBV5-4 to TRBJ2-1, with D maybe TRBD2 (5 bases). Germline assignment: CDR1 SGHNT and CDR2 YYREEE (reference sequence). The CDR3 length is 16 residues. The V end lost 0 bases, the J end lost 2 bases, and 12 bases lay between the germline ends. The CDR3 spells CASSLGTAAAYNEQFF. The CDR3 DNA reads as TGTGCCAGCAGCTTGGGAACGGCAGCGGCCTACAATGAGCAGTTCTTC. The variable domain in full, completed from reference TRBV5-4 and TRBJ2-1, reads ETGVTQSPTHLIKTRGQQVTLRCSSQSGHNTVSWYQQALGQGPQFIFQYYREEENGRGNFPPRFSGLQFPNYSSELNVNALELDDSALYLCASSLGTAAAYNEQFFGPGTRLTVL.